What follows are 15 T cell receptor beta chains derived from one specimen sequenced in a study of neurological immune-mediated disorders. TCRdb reprocessed the 5' RACE reads via MiXCR and lists one record per CDR3 protein. The sample lists more than 40,000 distinct CDR3 sequences; 10% to 15% were seen once. The time point was: longitudinal time-point 3. Sample: PBMCs. These receptors all stem from a male donor with HTLV-1-associated myelopathy (HAM/TSP).

This clonotype was counted at least ten times. The chain links TRBV7-9 to TRBJ2-1; 7 bases line up with TRBD1. Trimming at V came to 5 bases and at J to 10 bases, leaving 5 bases not matched to a gene. Germline V gene data show CDR1 as SEHNR and CDR2 as FQNEAQ (reference sequence). The CDR3 runs to 12 residues. The CDR3 DNA reads as TGTGCCAGCAGCAGGGGGCTAGGAGAGCAGTTCTTC. Residues: CASSRGLGEQFF.

This clonotype was counted at least ten times. The chain employs TRBV7-8 and TRBJ2-5; TRBD1 is a possible D gene (7 bases). The V gene lost 3 bases and the J gene lost 5 bases, with 13 bases spanning the gap. The CDR3 sequence is 14 residues long. The germline CDR1 and CDR2 sequences are SGHVS and FQNEAQ. The chain's CDR3 is CASSFQGGGETQYF. In DNA, the CDR3 is TGTGCCAGCAGCTTCCAGGGGGGAGGCGAGACCCAGTACTTC. Using reference TRBV7-8 and TRBJ2-5 for the parts outside the CDR3, the full variable domain is GAGVSQSPRYKVAKRGQDVALRCDPISGHVSLFWYQQALGQGPEFLTYFQNEAQLDKSGLPSDRFFAERPEGSVSTLKIQRTQQEDSAVYLCASSFQGGGETQYFGPGTRLLVL.

This clonotype was counted between two and nine times. This chain links TRBV7-2 with TRBJ1-1; D gene unclear. The CDR3 totals 14 residues. V was trimmed by 8 bases and J by 2 bases, leaving 15 bases between them. The germline CDR1 and CDR2 sequences are SGHTA and FQGNSA. The CDR3 DNA reads TGTGCCAGCGGACGGCGGCGAGGCAACACTGAAGCTTTCTTT. It translates to CASGRRRGNTEAFF.

This clonotype was seen many times. The J gene is TRBJ1-2, the V gene TRBV10-3; 8 nucleotides line up with TRBD1. CDR1 and CDR2 (germline): ENHRY, SYGVKD. J was trimmed by 3 bases and V by 6 bases; bases with no gene match: 9. CDR3 size: 15 residues. The CDR3 coding sequence is TGTGCCATCAGGGCAGGGGGCTCTTTGGACTATGGCTACACCTTC. This encodes CAIRAGGSLDYGYTF.

This clonotype was picked up many times. The J gene is TRBJ2-2, the V gene TRBV24-1; D gene ambiguous. Germline values: CDR1 KGHDR, CDR2 SFDVKD. The V end was cut by 2 bases, the J end by 1 base, with 7 bases between. This CDR3 has 15 amino acids. The CDR3 region is CATSDSSRNTGELFF. The DNA for the CDR3 is TGTGCCACCAGTGATTCATCCAGGAACACCGGGGAGCTGTTTTTT.

This clonotype was observed many times. The J gene is TRBJ2-7, the V gene TRBV25-1, with D tentatively TRBD1 or TRBD2 (5 bases each). Germline V gene lookup returns CDR1 MGHDK and CDR2 SYGVNS. V lost 4 bases to trimming and J lost 3 bases, with 13 bases between them. This CDR3 comprises 14 residues. CDR3 DNA: TGTGCCAGCAGTGCTCGGGACGGACGCTACGAGCAGTACTTC. This codes for CASSARDGRYEQYF.

This clonotype was counted many times. The gene calls are TRBV20-1 and TRBJ1-4; D is unclear. The CDR3 extends over 13 amino acids. Germline loops: CDR1 DFQATT, CDR2 SNEGSKA (reference sequence). With 6 bases removed from V and 5 bases from J, the gap between germline ends came to 13 bases. CDR3 residues: CSAIRPENEKLFF. In DNA, the CDR3 is TGCAGTGCCATCAGGCCGGAGAATGAAAAACTGTTTTTT.

The chain links TRBV2 to TRBJ2-2; 8 bases are a match to TRBD1. With 3 bases clipped from V and 0 bases from J, the junction kept 0 bases outside the gene matches. The CDR3 runs 15 residues. Per germline, CDR1 SNHLY and CDR2 FYNNEI. CDR3 DNA: TGTGCCAGCAGTGAGACAGGGGCGAACACCGGGGAGCTGTTTTTT. This encodes CASSETGANTGELFF.

This clonotype was detected ten times or more. The chain links TRBV5-1 to TRBJ2-1; the D call may be TRBD1 or TRBD2 (5 bases each). Deletions cut 4 bases from V and 0 bases from J, with 11 bases between. Germline lookup yields CDR1 SGHRS and CDR2 YFSETQ. The CDR3 extends over 15 amino acids. DNA for the CDR3: TGCGCCAGCAGCAACGGGGACCTCTCCTACAATGAGCAGTTCTTC. This codes for CASSNGDLSYNEQFF.

Remarks on this clonotype: Just one base apart from a much larger clone, this may be a read error. CDR3 nucleotide sequence: TGCAGTGCTACGGGGGTCCGGGACAACACAGATACGCAGTATTTT. Its protein is CSATGVRDNTDTQYF. V is TRBV20-1 and J is TRBJ2-3; D is possibly TRBD1 or TRBD2 (6 bases each). There are 15 residues in the CDR3. V was cut by 4 bases and J by 2 bases, with 16 bases left in between. CDR1 DFQATT and CDR2 SNEGSKA come from the germline V gene (reference sequence).

This clonotype was observed at least ten times. The V and J genes are TRBV5-1 and TRBJ2-3, with 11 bases identical to TRBD1. V lost 0 bases and J lost 4; bases outside the gene matches: 4. Germline V gene data show CDR1 as SGHRS and CDR2 as YFSETQ. This CDR3 comprises 16 residues. The CDR3 region is CASSLGDRGNADTQYF. For the CDR3, the DNA is TGCGCCAGCAGCTTGGGGGACAGGGGGAACGCAGATACGCAGTATTTT.

The chain recombines TRBV7-9 with TRBJ2-3; 9 bases match TRBD1. The CDR3 runs 16 residues. The trim removed 5 bases at V and 4 bases at J, leaving 10 bases unmatched. Looked up from germline, CDR1 is SEHNR and CDR2 is FQNEAQ (reference sequence). The CDR3 sequence is CASSLVGGQGSDTQYF. In DNA, the CDR3 is TGTGCCAGCAGCCTCGTGGGAGGACAGGGGTCAGATACGCAGTATTTT.

This clonotype was detected many times. The chain joins TRBV9 to TRBJ2-3; D is unclear. Trimming took 2 bases from V and 8 from J, leaving 9 bases between them. This CDR3 has 12 residues. Germline-derived CDR1 and CDR2 are SGDLS and YYNGEE. The CDR3: CASSVRFGTQYF. The CDR3 bases are TGTGCCAGCAGCGTTAGGTTTGGTACGCAGTATTTT.

Many counts were recorded for this clonotype. This chain joins TRBV4-3 and TRBJ2-5; D call uncertain. Germline CDR1 reads LGHNA; CDR2 reads YSLEER. This CDR3 contains 13 residues. V lost 1 base and J 5 bases, leaving 8 bases between the germline ends. CDR3 protein: CASSQATKETQYF. In DNA, the CDR3 is TGCGCCAGCAGCCAAGCCACCAAGGAGACCCAGTACTTC.

This clonotype occurred many times. This chain joins TRBV5-1 and TRBJ2-1; 15 nucleotides match TRBD2. The CDR3 is 24 amino acids. The junction had 23 bases not matched to a gene; V was cut back by 3 bases and J by 1 base. Germline CDR1 and CDR2: SGHRS and YFSETQ. Here the CDR3 reads CASSSPLSGPFRTSGGASYNEQFF. The CDR3 nucleotides read TGCGCCAGCAGCTCCCCCTTGTCAGGGCCGTTCAGGACTAGCGGGGGGGCGTCCTACAATGAGCAGTTCTTC. Variable domain in full (rest from reference TRBV5-1 and TRBJ2-1): KAGVTQTPRYLIKTRGQQVTLSCSPISGHRSVSWYQQTPGQGLQFLFEYFSETQRNKGNFPGRFSGRQFSNSRSEMNVSTLELGDSALYLCASSSPLSGPFRTSGGASYNEQFFGPGTRLTVL.